Listed here are 30 T cell receptor beta chains from one sample, sequenced in a study of cytomegalovirus exposure and HLA in healthy donors (dated by TCRdb to 2016 to 2017). The library came from the immunoSEQ multiplex PCR assay. The multiplex PCR relied on a mix of 60 forward primers for TCR Vbeta segments and 13 reverse primers for TCR Jbeta segments. Held by TCRdb, this immuneACCESS table contains in-frame sequences only and omits some clones. Under half of the omission traces to an unresolved V gene where checked; the cause of the rest is unknown. The sample table shows around 250,000 clones, and about 80% are seen once. The ten largest clonotypes hold roughly 7.4% of the sample. Input material: PBMCs. These receptors came from a woman in her sixties or seventies in good health and CMV-seropositive.

The V gene is TRBV5-1, the J gene TRBJ2-7; D unresolved. Trimming pared 1 base from V and 5 bases from J, leaving 4 bases between. CDR3 length equals 11 residues. Germline loops: CDR1 SGHRS, CDR2 YFSETQ. CDR3 in amino acids: CASSLSDEQYF. The CDR3, as DNA: TGCGCCAGCAGCTTGAGCGACGAGCAGTACTTC.

A word on this clone: Other DNA sequences in this sample translate to the same CDR3. The rearrangement joins TRBV7-9 to TRBJ1-4; 8 bases fit TRBD1. The germline CDR1 and CDR2 sequences are SEHNR and FQNEAQ (reference sequence). This CDR3 spans 14 amino acids. Trimming cost V 4 bases and J 5 bases; bases outside gene matches: 3. The CDR3 DNA reads as TGTGCCAGCAGCTCCGACAGGGGAAATGAAAAACTGTTTTTT. Its protein is CASSSDRGNEKLFF.

The chain couples TRBV18 to TRBJ1-1, with a possible D match to TRBD1 (5 bases). Germline-derived CDR1 and CDR2 are KGHSH and LQKENI. Trimming pared 2 bases from V and 3 bases from J, leaving 7 bases between. The CDR3 has 13 residues. CDR3 loop: CASSPKGDTEAFF. The CDR3 bases are TGTGCCAGCTCACCAAAAGGGGACACTGAAGCTTTCTTT.

The chain recombines TRBV4-2 with TRBJ2-5, with unresolved D. Matching the DNA end better, TRBJ2-7 makes the J call doubtful. Germline values: CDR1 LGHNA, CDR2 YNFKEQ. CDR3 length: 15 residues. The CDR3 region has the DNA TGTGCCAGCAGCCAGCGGAGCAGCACCTCCTACGAGCAGTACTTC. Translating gives CASSQRSSTSYEQYF.

The chain couples TRBV5-1 to TRBJ2-7, with D unresolved. V was cut by 0 bases and J by 3 bases, with 10 bases left in between. The CDR3 runs 14 residues. The germline V gene has CDR1 SGHRS and CDR2 YFSETQ. The CDR3 sequence: CASSLEQSGYEQYF. CDR3 bases: TGCGCCAGCAGCTTGGAGCAGTCAGGCTACGAGCAGTACTTC.

This rearrangement joins TRBV7-3 to TRBJ2-1; 8 nucleotides match TRBD2. Germline values: CDR1 SGHTA, CDR2 FQGTGA. V lost 2 bases and J lost 4; bases outside the gene matches: 4. CDR3 length: 15 residues. CDR3 residues: CASSLGGTSYNEQFF. DNA for the CDR3: TGTGCCAGCAGCTTAGGGGGGACTAGTTACAATGAGCAGTTCTTC. The full variable domain, its missing parts supplied by reference TRBV7-3 and TRBJ2-1, is GAGVSQTPSNKVTEKGKYVELRCDPISGHTALYWYRQSLGQGPEFLIYFQGTGAADDSGLPNDRFFAVRPEGSVSTLKIQRTERGDSAVYLCASSLGGTSYNEQFFGPGTRLTVL.

The chain uses TRBV10-2 and TRBJ2-2; D call uncertain. The CDR3 runs 14 residues. V was clipped by 6 bases and J by 3 bases, with 11 bases between them. The germline V gene has CDR1 WSHSY and CDR2 SAAADI. The CDR3 sequence is CASRWPGDTGELFF. The CDR3 region has the DNA TGCGCCAGCAGATGGCCAGGCGACACCGGGGAGCTGTTTTTT.

This clone was detected only a few times. The rearrangement links TRBV5-1 to TRBJ2-7; TRBD1 matches at 7 bases. The junction had 13 bases not matched to a gene; V was cut back by 7 bases and J by 3 bases. The CDR3 contains 15 residues. Germline V gives CDR1 SGHRS, CDR2 YFSETQ. The CDR3 nucleotides read TGCGCCAGCTCCCAACAGGGGACCTACATCTACGAGCAGTACTTC. It specifies CASSQQGTYIYEQYF. Variable domain in full (rest from reference TRBV5-1 and TRBJ2-7): KAGVTQTPRYLIKTRGQQVTLSCSPISGHRSVSWYQQTPGQGLQFLFEYFSETQRNKGNFPGRFSGRQFSNSRSEMNVSTLELGDSALYLCASSQQGTYIYEQYFGPGTRLTVT.

This chain joins TRBV7-9 and TRBJ2-7, with 12 bases aligning to TRBD2. Germline V gene sequence: CDR1 SEHNR, CDR2 FQNEAQ (reference sequence). V dropped 3 bases and J dropped 4; count of bases not matched to a gene: 4. The CDR3 is made up of 15 amino acids. The CDR3 DNA reads TGTGCCAGCAGCTTGACTAGCGGGAGTGCGTACGAGCAGTACTTC. The encoded protein is CASSLTSGSAYEQYF.

V and J are TRBV21-1 and TRBJ2-3; TRBD1 is the table's D call, not checked against the DNA. TRBV21-1 is reported as a pseudogene. This CDR3 is built from 14 residues. Here the CDR3 reads CASSPDRSTDTQYF. The CDR3 DNA reads TGTGCCAGCAGCCCCGACAGATCCACAGATACGCAGTATTTT.

On this clone: Additional DNA sequences in this sample encode the identical CDR3. CDR3: CASSLPSGSTDTQYF. The DNA of the CDR3 is TGTGCCAGCAGCTTACCTAGCGGTAGCACAGATACGCAGTATTTT. This chain links TRBV7-9 with TRBJ2-3; 7 bases match TRBD2. The CDR3 length is 15 residues. Unmatched junction bases numbered 2, after V lost 2 bases and J lost 0 bases. The V gene's germline CDR1 is SEHNR and CDR2 FQNEAQ (reference sequence). Filled out from reference TRBV7-9 and TRBJ2-3, the complete variable domain reads DTGVSQNPRHKITKRGQNVTFRCDPISEHNRLYWYRQTLGQGPEFLTYFQNEAQLEKSRLLSDRFSAERPKGSFSTLEIQRTEQGDSAMYLCASSLPSGSTDTQYFGPGTRLTVL.

In its sample, this clone was seen once. This sequence joins TRBV29-1 and TRBJ1-1, with D hard to call. The V and J ends lost 6 bases and 1 base respectively, with 9 bases between them. The germline V gene has CDR1 SQVTM and CDR2 ANQGSEA. The CDR3 spans 12 residues. The CDR3 region has the DNA TGCAGCGTGCGACCGGGGAACACTGAAGCTTTCTTT. Its protein product is CSVRPGNTEAFF.

The chain combines TRBV28 with TRBJ1-2; tentatively, D is TRBD1 (5 bases). The CDR3 is 14 amino acids. Germline CDR1 and CDR2: MDHEN and SYDVKM. V was trimmed by 3 bases and J by 8 bases, leaving 16 bases between them. The CDR3 nucleotides are TGTGCCAGCAGTTTGGAGGGACTCCGAAACGGCTACACCTTC. It yields the protein CASSLEGLRNGYTF.

The chain has TRBV5-6 and TRBJ2-5; weak D call: TRBD1 (5 bases). TRBJ2-7 matches the DNA end more closely, so the J call is doubtful. The CDR3 is made up of 17 amino acids. The germline V gene has CDR1 SGHDT and CDR2 YYEEEE. CDR3 nucleotide sequence: TGTGCCAGCAGCTTGGCAGGGTTTCGTCTAGGGTCCTACGAGCAGTACTTC. It encodes CASSLAGFRLGSYEQYF.

CDR3: CASSNQRGGWDEQFF. In nucleotides, the CDR3 is TGTGCCAGCAGCAATCAGCGGGGGGGTTGGGATGAGCAGTTCTTC. This chain connects TRBV6-5 to TRBJ2-1; 10 bases match TRBD2. The CDR3 is made up of 15 amino acids. The junction had 10 bases not matched to a gene; V was cut back by 6 bases and J by 8 bases. Germline loops: CDR1 MNHEY, CDR2 SVGAGI.

This rearrangement joins TRBV19 to TRBJ2-2; 7 bases map to TRBD1. The CDR3 totals 16 residues. Per the germline V gene, CDR1 is LNHDA and CDR2 is SQIVND (reference sequence). Trimming removed 5 bases from V and 3 bases from J; junction bases left unmatched: 9. CDR3 bases: TGTGCCAGTAGTCTGCCAGGGGGTAGGGACACCGGGGAGCTGTTTTTT. Translated: CASSLPGGRDTGELFF.

This chain joins TRBV10-3 and TRBJ1-4, with D maybe TRBD1 (6 bases). Trimming took off 8 bases at V and 8 bases at J, with 15 bases between the two ends. This CDR3 has 13 residues. Per the germline V gene, CDR1 is ENHRY and CDR2 is SYGVKD. Here the CDR3 reads CAIHRALEEKLFF. The CDR3 DNA reads as TGTGCCATCCACAGGGCATTAGAGGAAAAACTGTTTTTT.

This clone showed up just once. The chain recombines TRBV14 with TRBJ1-1, with D possibly matching TRBD1 (5 bases). Germline CDR1 is SGHDN and CDR2 is FVKESK. The germline V and J ends were trimmed by 1 base and 2 bases, with 8 bases remaining between them. This CDR3 comprises 14 residues. CDR3 DNA sequence: TGTGCCAGCAGCCAAGCGGGGGGAAACACTGAAGCTTTCTTT. This codes for CASSQAGGNTEAFF.

This sequence joins TRBV5-4 and TRBJ1-2, with unresolved D. Trimming took off 0 bases at V and 6 bases at J, with 18 bases between the two ends. This CDR3 comprises 16 residues. Germline V gene lookup returns CDR1 SGHNT and CDR2 YYREEE (reference sequence). Here the CDR3 DNA reads TGTGCCAGCAGCTTGGCCAAGACGGGGTTAGGACATGGCTACACCTTC. Protein sequence: CASSLAKTGLGHGYTF.

The chain links TRBV5-1 to TRBJ1-4; TRBD1 might be the D (6 bases). The CDR3 consists of 15 residues. CDR1 and CDR2 (germline): SGHRS, YFSETQ. Trimming removed 4 bases from V and 3 bases from J, with 13 bases in between. The CDR3 DNA is TGCGCCAGCAGCCCCGGGGACACCCCTAATGAAAAACTGTTTTTT. It specifies CASSPGDTPNEKLFF.

CDR3 in amino acids: CAVSGTSTHEQYF. In DNA form, the CDR3 reads TGTGCCGTCTCCGGGACTAGTACCCACGAGCAGTACTTC. The genes are TRBV10-3 and TRBJ2-7; TRBD2 aligns across 8 bases. Germline V lookup: CDR1 ENHRY, CDR2 SYGVKD. J was trimmed by 5 bases and V by 11 bases; bases with no gene match: 11. The CDR3 loop spans 13 amino acids.

This clone was seen more than once but under ten times. The chain joins TRBV10-1 to TRBJ2-3; D possibly corresponds to TRBD2 (5 bases). Germline lookup yields CDR1 WNHNN and CDR2 SYGVQD (reference sequence). The germline V and J ends were trimmed by 4 bases and 4 bases, with 12 bases remaining between them. This CDR3 comprises 14 residues. CDR3 nucleotides: TGCGCCAGCAGTGCGGCGGGTGGGTCAGATACGCAGTATTTT. It codes for CASSAAGGSDTQYF.

The V and J genes are TRBV9 and TRBJ2-1; weak D call: TRBD2 (6 bases). Trimming took off 0 bases at V and 4 bases at J, with 14 bases between the two ends. The germline CDR1 and CDR2 sequences are SGDLS and YYNGEE. The CDR3 runs to 16 residues. The CDR3 spells CASSVALGGAYNEQFF. CDR3 sequence (DNA): TGTGCCAGCAGCGTAGCTCTTGGCGGGGCATACAATGAGCAGTTCTTC.

The V gene is TRBV5-1, the J gene TRBJ2-7; the match to TRBD1 covers 7 bases. Trimming cost V 2 bases and J 0 bases; bases outside gene matches: 5. CDR1 is SGHRS and CDR2 is YFSETQ in the germline V gene. The CDR3 loop spans 15 amino acids. CDR3 DNA: TGCGCCAGCAGCTTAGGGACAGCGAGCTCCTACGAGCAGTACTTC. It is translated as CASSLGTASSYEQYF. Together with reference TRBV5-1 and TRBJ2-7, the CDR3 gives the full variable domain: KAGVTQTPRYLIKTRGQQVTLSCSPISGHRSVSWYQQTPGQGLQFLFEYFSETQRNKGNFPGRFSGRQFSNSRSEMNVSTLELGDSALYLCASSLGTASSYEQYFGPGTRLTVT.

V is TRBV2 and J is TRBJ2-4; D possibly corresponds to TRBD1 (5 bases). The V gene lost 7 bases and the J gene lost 0 bases, with 10 bases spanning the gap. The CDR3 length is 14 residues. Germline values: CDR1 SNHLY, CDR2 FYNNEI. CDR3 residues: CASTEQGAKNIQYF. The CDR3 DNA follows: TGTGCCAGCACCGAGCAGGGAGCCAAAAACATTCAGTACTTC.

About this clone: In the same sample, other DNA sequences code for this CDR3. V gene TRBV6-1 combines with J gene TRBJ2-7; tentative D call: TRBD2 (6 bases). The germline V gene encodes CDR1 MNHNS and CDR2 SASEGT. The CDR3 runs 17 residues. Trimming removed 2 bases from V and 0 bases from J, with 17 bases in between. CDR3 DNA sequence: TGTGCCAGCAGTGAATACGCGGGGCTAGCCGGCTCCTACGAGCAGTACTTC. Protein product: CASSEYAGLAGSYEQYF.

This clone has a single count. The chain employs TRBV6-5 and TRBJ2-1; TRBD2 matches at 15 bases. Germline-derived CDR1 and CDR2 are MNHEY and SVGAGI. The CDR3 loop spans 16 amino acids. V dropped 2 bases and J dropped 13; count of bases not matched to a gene: 9. The CDR3, as DNA: TGTGCCAGCAGTTACCCTGGACTAGCGGGAGGGAGTCGACAGTTCTTC. It yields the protein CASSYPGLAGGSRQFF.

This chain connects TRBV10-3 to TRBJ1-1; maybe TRBD1 (5 bases). From germline, CDR1 is ENHRY and CDR2 SYGVKD. The CDR3 extends over 15 amino acids. The germline V and J ends were trimmed by 11 bases and 3 bases, with 22 bases remaining between them. The CDR3 bases are TGTGCCCCATCGTGGGGGGACCCCAGGGACACTGAAGCTTTCTTT. This codes for CAPSWGDPRDTEAFF.

The chain combines TRBV7-6 with TRBJ2-1; 15 bases align to TRBD2. The trim removed 1 base at V and 0 bases at J, leaving 7 bases unmatched. The germline CDR1 and CDR2 sequences are SGHVS and FNYEAQ. The CDR3 runs to 20 residues. DNA of the CDR3: TGTGCCAGCAGCTTAGAAGCCCGGACTAGCGGGAGGGCCTCCTACAATGAGCAGTTCTTC. Translating gives CASSLEARTSGRASYNEQFF. Looking up the rest from reference TRBV7-6 and TRBJ2-1 gives the full variable domain: GAGVSQSPRYKVTKRGQDVALRCDPISGHVSLYWYRQALGQGPEFLTYFNYEAQQDKSGLPNDRFSAERPEGSISTLTIQRTEQRDSAMYRCASSLEARTSGRASYNEQFFGPGTRLTVL.

CDR3 nucleotides: TGTGCCAGCAGCCAAGATTTAAGCAGGGTGGCCTACGAGCAGTACTTC. Translating it yields CASSQDLSRVAYEQYF. The chain employs TRBV4-2 and TRBJ2-7; D perhaps matches TRBD1 (5 bases). CDR1 LGHNA and CDR2 YNFKEQ come from the germline V gene. CDR3 size: 16 residues. With 0 bases removed from V and 2 bases from J, the gap between germline ends came to 14 bases.